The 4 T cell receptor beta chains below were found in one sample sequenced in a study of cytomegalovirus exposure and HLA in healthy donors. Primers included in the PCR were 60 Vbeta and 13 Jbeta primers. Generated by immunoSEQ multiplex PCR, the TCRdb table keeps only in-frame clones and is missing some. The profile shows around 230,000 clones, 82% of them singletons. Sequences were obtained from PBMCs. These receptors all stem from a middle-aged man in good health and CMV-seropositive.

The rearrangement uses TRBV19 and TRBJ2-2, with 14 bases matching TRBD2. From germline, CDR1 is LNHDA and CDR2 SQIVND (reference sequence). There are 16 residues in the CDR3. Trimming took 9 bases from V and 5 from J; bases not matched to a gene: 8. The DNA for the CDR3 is TGTGCCAGCCGACTAGCGGGAGGGGGTAGGACCGGGGAGCTGTTTTTT. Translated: CASRLAGGGRTGELFF.

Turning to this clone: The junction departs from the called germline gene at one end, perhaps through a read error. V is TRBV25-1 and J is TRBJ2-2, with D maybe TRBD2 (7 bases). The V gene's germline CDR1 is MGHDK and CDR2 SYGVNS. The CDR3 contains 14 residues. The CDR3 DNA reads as TGTGCCAGCAGTGAATTGGGCCTAGGGGGGGCGCTGTTTTTT. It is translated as CASSELGLGGALFF.

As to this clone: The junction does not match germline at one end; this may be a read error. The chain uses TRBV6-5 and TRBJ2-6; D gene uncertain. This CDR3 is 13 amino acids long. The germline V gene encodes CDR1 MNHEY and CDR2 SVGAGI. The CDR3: CATQAPGANVLTF. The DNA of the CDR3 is TGTGCCACCCAGGCCCCTGGAGCCAACGTCCTGACTTTC.

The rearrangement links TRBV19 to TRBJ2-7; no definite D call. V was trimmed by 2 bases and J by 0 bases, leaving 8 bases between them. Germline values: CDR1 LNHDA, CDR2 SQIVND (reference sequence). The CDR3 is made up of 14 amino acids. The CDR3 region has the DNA TGTGCCAGTAGTATATCCGACTCCTCCTACGAGCAGTACTTC. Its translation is CASSISDSSYEQYF.